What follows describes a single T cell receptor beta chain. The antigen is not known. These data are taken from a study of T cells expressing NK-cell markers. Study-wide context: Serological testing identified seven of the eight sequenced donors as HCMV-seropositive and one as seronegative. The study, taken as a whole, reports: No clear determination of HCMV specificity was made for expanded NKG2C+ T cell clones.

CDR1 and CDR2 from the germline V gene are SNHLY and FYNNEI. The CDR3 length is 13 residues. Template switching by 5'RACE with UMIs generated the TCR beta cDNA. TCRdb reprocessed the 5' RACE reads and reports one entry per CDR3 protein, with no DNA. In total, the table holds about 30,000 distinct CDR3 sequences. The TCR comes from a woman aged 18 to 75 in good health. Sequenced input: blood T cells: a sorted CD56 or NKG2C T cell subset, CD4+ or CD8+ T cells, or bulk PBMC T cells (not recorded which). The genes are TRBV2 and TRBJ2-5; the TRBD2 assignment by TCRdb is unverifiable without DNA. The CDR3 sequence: CASSERARETQYF.